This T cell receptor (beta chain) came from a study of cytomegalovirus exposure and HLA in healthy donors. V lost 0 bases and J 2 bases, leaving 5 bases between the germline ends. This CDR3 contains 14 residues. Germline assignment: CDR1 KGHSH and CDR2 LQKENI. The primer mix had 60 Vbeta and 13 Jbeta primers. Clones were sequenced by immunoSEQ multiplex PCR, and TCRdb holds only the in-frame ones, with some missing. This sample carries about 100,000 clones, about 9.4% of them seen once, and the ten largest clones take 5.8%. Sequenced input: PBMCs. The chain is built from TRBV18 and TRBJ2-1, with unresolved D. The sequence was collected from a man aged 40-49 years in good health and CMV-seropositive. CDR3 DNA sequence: TGTGCCAGCTCACCACCCGGTCCCTACAATGAGCAGTTCTTC. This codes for CASSPPGPYNEQFF.